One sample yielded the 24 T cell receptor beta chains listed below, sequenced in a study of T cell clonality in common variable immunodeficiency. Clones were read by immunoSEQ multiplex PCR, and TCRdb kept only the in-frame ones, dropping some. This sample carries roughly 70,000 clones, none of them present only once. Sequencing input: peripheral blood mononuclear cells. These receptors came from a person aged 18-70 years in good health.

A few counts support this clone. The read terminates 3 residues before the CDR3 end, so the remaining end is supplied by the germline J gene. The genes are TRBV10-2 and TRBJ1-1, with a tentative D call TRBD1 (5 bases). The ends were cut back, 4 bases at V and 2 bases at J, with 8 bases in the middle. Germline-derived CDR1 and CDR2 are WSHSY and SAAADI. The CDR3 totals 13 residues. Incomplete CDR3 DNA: TGCGCCAGCAGTGTCCAGGGCAACACTGAA. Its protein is CASSVQGNTE. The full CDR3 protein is CASSVQGNTEAFF.

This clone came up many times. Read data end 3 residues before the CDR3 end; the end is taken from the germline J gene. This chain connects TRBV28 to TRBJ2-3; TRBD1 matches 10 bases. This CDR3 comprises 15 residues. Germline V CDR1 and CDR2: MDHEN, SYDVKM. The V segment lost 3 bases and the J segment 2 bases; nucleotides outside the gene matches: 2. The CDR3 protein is CASSFGQGVTDTQYF. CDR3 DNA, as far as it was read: TGTGCCAGCAGTTTCGGACAGGGGGTCACAGATACG.

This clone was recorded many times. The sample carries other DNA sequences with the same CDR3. The DNA read from the CDR3 is TGCAGCGTTGAAGATCCTAGGCGGGACAGTGAA. Translating gives CSVEDPRRDSE. The full-length CDR3 reads as CSVEDPRRDSEAFF. The chain uses TRBV29-1 and TRBJ1-1; 7 nucleotides align to TRBD1. The DNA ends 3 residues before the CDR3 does, and the rest of the CDR3 is filled in from the germline J gene. Germline loops: CDR1 SQVTM, CDR2 ANQGSEA. The CDR3 is 14 residues long. The J segment lost 7 bases and the V segment lost 0 bases, leaving 8 bases of the junction unmatched.

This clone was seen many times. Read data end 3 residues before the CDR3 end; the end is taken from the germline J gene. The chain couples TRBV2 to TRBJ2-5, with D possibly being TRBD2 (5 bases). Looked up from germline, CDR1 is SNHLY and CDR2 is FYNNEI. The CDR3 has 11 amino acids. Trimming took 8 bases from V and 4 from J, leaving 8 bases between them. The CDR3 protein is CASPEGETQYF. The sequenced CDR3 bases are TGTGCCAGCCCAGAGGGAGAGACC.

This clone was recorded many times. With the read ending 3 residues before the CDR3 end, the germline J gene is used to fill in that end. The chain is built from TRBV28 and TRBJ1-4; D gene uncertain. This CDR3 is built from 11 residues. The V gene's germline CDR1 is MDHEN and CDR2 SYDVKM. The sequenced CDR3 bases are TGTGCCAGCAGCAAGCACTTGGAA. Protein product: CASSKHLE. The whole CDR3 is CASSKHLELFF. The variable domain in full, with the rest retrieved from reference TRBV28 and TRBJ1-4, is DVKVTQSSRYLVKRTGEKVFLECVQDMDHENMFWYRQDPGLGLRLIYFSYDVKMKEKGDIPEGYSVSREKKERFSLILESASTNQTSMYLCASSKHLELFFGSGTQLSVL.

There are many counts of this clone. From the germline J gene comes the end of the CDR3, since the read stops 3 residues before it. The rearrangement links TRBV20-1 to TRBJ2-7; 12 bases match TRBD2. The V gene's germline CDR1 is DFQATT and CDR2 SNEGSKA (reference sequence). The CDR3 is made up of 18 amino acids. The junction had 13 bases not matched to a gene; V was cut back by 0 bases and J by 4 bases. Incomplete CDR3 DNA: TGCAGTGCTAGAGATATCACCGTGACTAGCGGGAGTAAATACGAG. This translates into CSARDITVTSGSKYE. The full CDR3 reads CSARDITVTSGSKYEQYF.

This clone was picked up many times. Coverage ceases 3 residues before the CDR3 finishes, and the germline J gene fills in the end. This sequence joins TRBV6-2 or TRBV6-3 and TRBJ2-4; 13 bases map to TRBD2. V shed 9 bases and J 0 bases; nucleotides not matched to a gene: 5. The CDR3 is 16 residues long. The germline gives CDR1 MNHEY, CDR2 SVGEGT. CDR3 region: CASGTSGNIAKNIQYF. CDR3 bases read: TGTGCCAGTGGGACTAGCGGGAACATAGCCAAAAACATT.

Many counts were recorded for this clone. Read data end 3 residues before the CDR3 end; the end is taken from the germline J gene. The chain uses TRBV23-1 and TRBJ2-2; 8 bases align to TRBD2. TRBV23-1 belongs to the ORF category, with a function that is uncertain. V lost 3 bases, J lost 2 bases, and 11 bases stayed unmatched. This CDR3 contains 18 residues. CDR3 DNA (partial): TGCGCCAGCAGTCATGTTTTTTTGCGGGAGGAAAACACCGGGGAG. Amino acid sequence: CASSHVFLREENTGE. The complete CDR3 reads CASSHVFLREENTGELFF.

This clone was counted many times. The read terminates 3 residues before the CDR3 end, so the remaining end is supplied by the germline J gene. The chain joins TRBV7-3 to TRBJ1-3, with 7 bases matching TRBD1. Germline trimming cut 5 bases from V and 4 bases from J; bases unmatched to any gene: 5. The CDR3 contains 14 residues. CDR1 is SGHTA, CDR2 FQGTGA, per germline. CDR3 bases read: TGTGCCAGCAGCCAAACAGGGGTCGGAAACACC. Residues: CASSQTGVGNT. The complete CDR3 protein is CASSQTGVGNTIYF.

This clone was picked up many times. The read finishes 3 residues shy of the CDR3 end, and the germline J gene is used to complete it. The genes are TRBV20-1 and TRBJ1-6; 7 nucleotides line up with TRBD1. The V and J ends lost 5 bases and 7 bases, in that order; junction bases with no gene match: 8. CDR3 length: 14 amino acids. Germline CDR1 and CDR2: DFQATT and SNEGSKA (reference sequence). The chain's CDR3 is CSARRTGWNSPLHF. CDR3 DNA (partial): TGCAGTGCTCGGCGGACAGGTTGGAATTCACCC.

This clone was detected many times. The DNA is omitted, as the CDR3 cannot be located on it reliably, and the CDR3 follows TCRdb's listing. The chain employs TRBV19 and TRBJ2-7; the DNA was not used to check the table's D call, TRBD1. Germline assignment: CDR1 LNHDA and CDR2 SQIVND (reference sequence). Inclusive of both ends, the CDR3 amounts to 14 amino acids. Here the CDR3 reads CASTSDRFGREQYF.

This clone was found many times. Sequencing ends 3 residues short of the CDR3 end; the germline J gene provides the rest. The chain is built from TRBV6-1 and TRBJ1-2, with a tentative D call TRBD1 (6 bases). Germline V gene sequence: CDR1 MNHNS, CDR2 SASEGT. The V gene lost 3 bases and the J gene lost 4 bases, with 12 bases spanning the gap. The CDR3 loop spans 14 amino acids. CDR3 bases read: TGTGCCAGCAGTGAGGACAGTTCGGGCTATGGC. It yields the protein CASSEDSSGYG. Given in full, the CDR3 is CASSEDSSGYGYTF.

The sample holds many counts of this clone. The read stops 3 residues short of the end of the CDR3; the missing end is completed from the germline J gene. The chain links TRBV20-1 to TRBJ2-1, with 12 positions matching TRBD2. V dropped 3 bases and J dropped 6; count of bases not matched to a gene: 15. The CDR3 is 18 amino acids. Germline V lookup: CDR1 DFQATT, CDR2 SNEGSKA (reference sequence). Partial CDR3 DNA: TGCAGTGCTAGTAGCATTTTTGGACTAGCGGGACTGCTCAATGAG. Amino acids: CSASSIFGLAGLLNE. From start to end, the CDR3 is CSASSIFGLAGLLNEQFF.

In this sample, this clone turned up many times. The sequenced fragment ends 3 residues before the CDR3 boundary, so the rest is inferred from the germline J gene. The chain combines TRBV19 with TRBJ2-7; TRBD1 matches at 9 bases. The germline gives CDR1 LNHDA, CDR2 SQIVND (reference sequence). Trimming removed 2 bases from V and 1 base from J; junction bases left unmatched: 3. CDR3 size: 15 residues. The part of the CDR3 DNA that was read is TGTGCCAGTAGTATAACACAGGGGGCTTCCTACGAG. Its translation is CASSITQGASYE. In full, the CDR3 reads CASSITQGASYEQYF.

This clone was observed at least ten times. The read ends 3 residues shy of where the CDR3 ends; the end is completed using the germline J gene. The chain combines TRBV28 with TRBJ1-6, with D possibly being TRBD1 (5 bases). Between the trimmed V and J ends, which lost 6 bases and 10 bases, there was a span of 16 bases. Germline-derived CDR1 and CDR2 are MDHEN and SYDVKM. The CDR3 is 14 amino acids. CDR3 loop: CASSPLRGVSPLHF. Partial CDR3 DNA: TGTGCCAGCAGCCCCCTGAGAGGGGTCTCACCC.

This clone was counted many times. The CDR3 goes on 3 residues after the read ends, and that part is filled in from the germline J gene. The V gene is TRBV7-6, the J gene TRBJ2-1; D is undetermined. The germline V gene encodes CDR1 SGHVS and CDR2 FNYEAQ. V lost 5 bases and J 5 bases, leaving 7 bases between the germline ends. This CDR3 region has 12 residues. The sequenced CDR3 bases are TGTGCCAGCAGCCCCAGAAACAATGAG. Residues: CASSPRNNE. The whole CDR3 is CASSPRNNEQFF.

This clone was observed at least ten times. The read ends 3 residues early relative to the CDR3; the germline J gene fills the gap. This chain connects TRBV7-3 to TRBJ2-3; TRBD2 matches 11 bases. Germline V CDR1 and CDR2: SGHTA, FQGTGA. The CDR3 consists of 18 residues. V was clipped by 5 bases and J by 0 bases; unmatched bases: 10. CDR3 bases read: TGTGCCAGCAGCCCGAGGCCCTCTAGCGGGGGGAGCACAGATACG. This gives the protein CASSPRPSSGGSTDT. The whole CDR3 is CASSPRPSSGGSTDTQYF.

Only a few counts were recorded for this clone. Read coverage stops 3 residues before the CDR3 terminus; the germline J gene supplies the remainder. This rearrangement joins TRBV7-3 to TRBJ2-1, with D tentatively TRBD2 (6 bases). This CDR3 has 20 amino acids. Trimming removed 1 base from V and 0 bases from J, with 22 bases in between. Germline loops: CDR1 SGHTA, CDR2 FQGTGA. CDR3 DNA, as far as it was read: TGTGCCAGCAGCTTAAGTCCCGCGGGGCAGGGATCGGGCTCCTACAATGAG. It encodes CASSLSPAGQGSGSYNE. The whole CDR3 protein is CASSLSPAGQGSGSYNEQFF.

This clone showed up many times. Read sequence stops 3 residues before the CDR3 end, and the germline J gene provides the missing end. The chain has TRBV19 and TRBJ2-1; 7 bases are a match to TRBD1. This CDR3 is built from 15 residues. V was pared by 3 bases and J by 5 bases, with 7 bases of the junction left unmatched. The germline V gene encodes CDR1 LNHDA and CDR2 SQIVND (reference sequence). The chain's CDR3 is CASSIGQAGNNEQFF. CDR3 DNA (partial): TGTGCCAGTAGTATCGGACAGGCTGGAAACAATGAG.

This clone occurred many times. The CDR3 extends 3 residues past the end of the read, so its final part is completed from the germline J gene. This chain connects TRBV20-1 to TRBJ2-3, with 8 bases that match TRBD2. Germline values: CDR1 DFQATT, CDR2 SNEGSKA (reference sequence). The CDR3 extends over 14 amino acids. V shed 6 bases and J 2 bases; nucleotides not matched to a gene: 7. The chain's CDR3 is CSACTSGNTDTQYF. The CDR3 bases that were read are TGCAGTGCCTGTACTAGCGGCAACACAGATACG.

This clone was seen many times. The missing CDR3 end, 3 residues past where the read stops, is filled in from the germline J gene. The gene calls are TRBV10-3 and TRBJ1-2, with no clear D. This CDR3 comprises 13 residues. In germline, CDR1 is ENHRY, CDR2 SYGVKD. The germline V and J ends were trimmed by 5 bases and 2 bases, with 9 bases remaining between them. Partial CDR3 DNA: TGTGCCATCAGTCTTACACCGAACTATGGC. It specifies CAISLTPNYG. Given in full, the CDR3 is CAISLTPNYGYTF.

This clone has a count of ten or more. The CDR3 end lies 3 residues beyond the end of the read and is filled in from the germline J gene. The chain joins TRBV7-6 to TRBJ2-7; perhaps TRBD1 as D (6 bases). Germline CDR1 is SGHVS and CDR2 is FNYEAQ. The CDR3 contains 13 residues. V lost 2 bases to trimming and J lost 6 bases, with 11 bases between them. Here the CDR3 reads CASSLTGPGEQYF. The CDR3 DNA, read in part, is TGTGCCAGCAGCTTAACAGGGCCGGGCGAG.

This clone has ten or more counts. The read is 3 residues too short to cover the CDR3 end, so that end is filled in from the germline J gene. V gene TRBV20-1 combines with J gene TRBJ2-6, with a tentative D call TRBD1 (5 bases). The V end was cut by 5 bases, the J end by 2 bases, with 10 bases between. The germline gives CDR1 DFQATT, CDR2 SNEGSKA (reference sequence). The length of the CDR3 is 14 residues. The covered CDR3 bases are TGCAGTGCTGCAGGGTTTACTGGGGCCAACGTC. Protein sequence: CSAAGFTGANV. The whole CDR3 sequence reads CSAAGFTGANVLTF.

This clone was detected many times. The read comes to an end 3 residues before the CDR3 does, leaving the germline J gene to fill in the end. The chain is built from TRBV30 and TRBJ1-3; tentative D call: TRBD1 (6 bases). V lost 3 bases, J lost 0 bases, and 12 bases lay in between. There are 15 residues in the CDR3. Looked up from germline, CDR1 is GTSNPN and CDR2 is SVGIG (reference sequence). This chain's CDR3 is CAWSQWTVSGNTIYF. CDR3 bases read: TGTGCCTGGAGCCAATGGACAGTCTCTGGAAACACC.